This T cell receptor (beta chain) was obtained from a study of CD8 T cells in ankylosing spondylitis (dated by TCRdb to the late 2010s). Context from the whole study: T cell receptor beta repertoires were profiled in healthy donors and ankylosing spondylitis patients so that disease-linked TCR variants could be found. Peripheral blood was sampled, and synovial fluid was also collected from ankylosing spondylitis patients. The whole study cohort included 85 to 120 healthy donors and 25 ankylosing spondylitis patients.

The germline V gene (reference sequence) provides CDR1 MNHEY and CDR2 SMNVEV. From cysteine to phenylalanine, the CDR3 is 15 amino acids long. The entry retains the CDR3 DNA only, 45 bases that are in frame from base 1. Trimming takes 5 bases from V and 3 bases from J, and the germline ends sit 14 bases apart. The sequencing machine was an Illumina HiSeq 2500. TCR beta libraries were prepared by quantitative 5'-RACE with molecular barcodes. As for how the authors treated the data: A new computational method based on a probabilistic model of VDJ rearrangement was used to identify disease-linked TCR variants. TCRdb handled the public reads itself, with Q25 trimming in fastp and clone calling in MiXCR, and kept productive beta chains. Each CDR3 protein appears once, grouped with its most common genes and DNA. The authors' filters were not applied to this entry. For this sample the table gives about 750,000 distinct CDR3 sequences, of which under 20% were detected only once. The top ten hold around 19% of the sample.

This clonotype was detected only a few times. Its antigen is currently not known. Base qualities are not recorded, but no much larger clone differs from it by a single base. Broader findings and caveats from the paper: A TCR beta motif of fewer than 10 highly homologous amino acid variants appeared characteristic of blood from ankylosing spondylitis patients. A CD8+ phenotype was shown by the disease-linked clones, which were found at relatively low frequencies in peripheral blood. Some TCR beta motif variants had previously been reported in synovial fluid and blood of reactive arthritis patients, which suggested common disease-initiation mechanisms. According to the report, matched synovial fluid samples from ankylosing spondylitis patients were significantly enriched for the disease-linked clones.

The rearrangement combines TRBV27 with TRBJ2-1; the D gene could be either TRBD1 or TRBD2, each agreeing at 5 bases. The clonotype originates from a male donor with ankylosing spondylitis. Material: blood, either unsorted or a sorted T cell fraction (not recorded which). The sequenced DNA is TGTGCCAGCAGTAGAGGGGTGGCCTTCTACAATGAGCAGTTCTTC. This is translated as CASSRGVAFYNEQFF.